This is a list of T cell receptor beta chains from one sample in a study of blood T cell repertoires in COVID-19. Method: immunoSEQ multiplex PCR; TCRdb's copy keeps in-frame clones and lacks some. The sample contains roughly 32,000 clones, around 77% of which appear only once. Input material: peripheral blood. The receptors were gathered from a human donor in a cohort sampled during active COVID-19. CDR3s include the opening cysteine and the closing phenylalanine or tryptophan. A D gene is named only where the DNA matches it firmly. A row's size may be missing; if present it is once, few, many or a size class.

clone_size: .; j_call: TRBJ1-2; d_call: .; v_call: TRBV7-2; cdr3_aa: CASSQAGGYTF; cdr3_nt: TGTGCCAGCAGCCAGGCTGGAGGCTACACCTTC
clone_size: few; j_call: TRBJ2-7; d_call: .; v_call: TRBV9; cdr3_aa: CASSVVGSARTYEQYF; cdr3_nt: TGTGCCAGCAGCGTAGTTGGTTCGGCTAGGACTTACGAGCAGTACTTC
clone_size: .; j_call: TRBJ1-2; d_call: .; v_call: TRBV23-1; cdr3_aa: CASRTSRGGSGYTF; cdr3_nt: TGCGCCAGCAGGACGTCTAGGGGAGGGTCTGGCTACACCTTC
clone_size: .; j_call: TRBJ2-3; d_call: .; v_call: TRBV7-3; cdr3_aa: CASSLTKASAQYF; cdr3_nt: TGTGCCAGCAGCTTAACGAAGGCTAGTGCGCAGTATTTT
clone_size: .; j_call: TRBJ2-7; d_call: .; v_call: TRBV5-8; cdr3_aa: CASSFGIYEQYF; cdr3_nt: TGTGCCAGCAGCTTCGGGATCTACGAGCAGTACTTC
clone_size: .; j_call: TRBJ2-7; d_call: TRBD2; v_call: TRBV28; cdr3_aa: CASSLDWAGGSYEQYF; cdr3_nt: TGTGCCAGCAGTTTGGATTGGGCGGGAGGGTCTTACGAGCAGTACTTC
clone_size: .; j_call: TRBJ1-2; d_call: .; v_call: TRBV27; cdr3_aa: CASSLGQVGGYTF; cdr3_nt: TGTGCCAGCAGTTTGGGGCAGGTTGGCGGCTACACCTTC
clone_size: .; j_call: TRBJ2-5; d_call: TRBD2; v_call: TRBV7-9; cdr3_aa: CASSLAREGETQYF; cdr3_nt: TGTGCCAGCAGCTTAGCGAGGGAGGGGGAGACCCAGTACTTC
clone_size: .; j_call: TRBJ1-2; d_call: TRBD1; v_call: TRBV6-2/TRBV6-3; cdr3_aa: CASSKQGADANYGYTF; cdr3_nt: TGTGCCAGCAGTAAACAGGGGGCGGACGCTAACTATGGCTACACCTTC
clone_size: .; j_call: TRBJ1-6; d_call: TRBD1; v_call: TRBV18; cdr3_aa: CASSPPTGTSPLHF; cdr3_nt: TGTGCCAGCTCACCACCGACAGGGACCTCACCCCTCCACTTT
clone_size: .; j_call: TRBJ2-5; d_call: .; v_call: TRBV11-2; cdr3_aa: CASSFLSGGLRETQYF; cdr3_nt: TGTGCCAGCAGCTTTTTATCTGGGGGCCTAAGAGAGACCCAGTACTTC
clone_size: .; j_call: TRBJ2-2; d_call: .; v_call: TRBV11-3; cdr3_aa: CASSNYLTGELFF; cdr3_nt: TGTGCCAGCAGTAACTACCTCACCGGGGAGCTGTTTTTT
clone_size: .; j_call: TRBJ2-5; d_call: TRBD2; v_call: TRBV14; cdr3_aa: CASSQDSGGGPQETQYF; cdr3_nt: TGTGCCAGCAGCCAAGATAGTGGCGGGGGGCCTCAAGAGACCCAGTACTTC
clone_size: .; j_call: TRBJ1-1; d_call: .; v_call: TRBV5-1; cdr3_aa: CASSYDPGGGNTEAFF; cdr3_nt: TGCGCCAGCAGCTACGACCCCGGCGGAGGGAACACTGAAGCTTTCTTT
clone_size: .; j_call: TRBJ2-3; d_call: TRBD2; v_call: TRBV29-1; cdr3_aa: CSVDASGNPYTQYF; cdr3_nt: TGCAGCGTTGACGCCAGCGGGAACCCATATACGCAGTATTTT
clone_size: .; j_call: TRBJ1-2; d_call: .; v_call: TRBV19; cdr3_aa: CASSITGINYGYTF; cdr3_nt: TGTGCCAGTAGTATCACGGGGATAAACTATGGCTACACCTTC
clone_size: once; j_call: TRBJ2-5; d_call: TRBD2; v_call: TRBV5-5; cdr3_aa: CASSLEGLAQETQYF; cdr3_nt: TGTGCCAGCAGCTTGGAAGGACTAGCCCAAGAGACCCAGTACTTC
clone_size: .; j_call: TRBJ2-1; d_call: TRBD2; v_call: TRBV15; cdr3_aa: CATSRKRDPYNEQFF; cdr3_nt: TGTGCCACCAGCAGAAAGCGGGACCCCTACAATGAGCAGTTCTTC
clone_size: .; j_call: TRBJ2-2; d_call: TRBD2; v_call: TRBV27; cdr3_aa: CASSLRRGVLGLFF; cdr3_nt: TGTGCCAGCAGTTTACGACGGGGGGTGCTAGGGCTGTTTTTT
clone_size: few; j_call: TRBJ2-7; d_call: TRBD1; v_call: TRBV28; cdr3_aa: CASIGDGTAEEQYF; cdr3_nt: TGTGCCAGCATTGGGGACGGGACAGCTGAGGAGCAGTACTTC
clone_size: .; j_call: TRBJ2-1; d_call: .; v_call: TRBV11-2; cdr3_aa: CASSLTTDYYNEQFF; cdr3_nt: TGTGCCAGCAGCCTTACCACAGATTACTACAATGAGCAGTTCTTC
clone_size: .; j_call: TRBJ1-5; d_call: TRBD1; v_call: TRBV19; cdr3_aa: CASSTTGGKNQPQHF; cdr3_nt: TGTGCCAGTAGTACGACAGGGGGCAAGAATCAGCCCCAGCATTTT
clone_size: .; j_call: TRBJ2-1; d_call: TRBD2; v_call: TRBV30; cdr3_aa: CAWSELAGLPYNEQFF; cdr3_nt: TGTGCCTGGAGCGAATTAGCGGGACTACCGTACAATGAGCAGTTCTTC
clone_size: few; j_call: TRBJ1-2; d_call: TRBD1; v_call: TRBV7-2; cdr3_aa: CASSLTGTGGSGYTF; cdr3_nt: TGTGCCAGCAGCTTGACCGGGACAGGGGGCTCTGGCTACACCTTC
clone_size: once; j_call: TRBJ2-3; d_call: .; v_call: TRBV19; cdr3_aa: CASSLSGSHADTQYF; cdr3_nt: TGTGCCAGTAGTTTGTCGGGATCCCATGCGGATACGCAGTATTTT
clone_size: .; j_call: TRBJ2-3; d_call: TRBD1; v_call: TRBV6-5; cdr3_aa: CASTLTGQGADTQYF; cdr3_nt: TGTGCCAGCACTCTCACTGGACAGGGGGCAGATACGCAGTATTTT
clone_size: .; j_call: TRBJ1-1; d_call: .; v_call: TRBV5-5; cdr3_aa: CASSLPLAGALNTEAFF; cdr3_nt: TGTGCCAGCAGCTTGCCCCTAGCAGGGGCGTTGAACACTGAAGCTTTCTTT
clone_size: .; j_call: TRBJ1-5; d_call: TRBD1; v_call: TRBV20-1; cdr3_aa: CSASQPGTVKDQPQHF; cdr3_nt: TGCAGTGCTAGTCAACCCGGGACAGTAAAAGATCAGCCCCAGCATTTT
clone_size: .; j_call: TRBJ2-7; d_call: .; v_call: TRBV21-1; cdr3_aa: CASSKVTSGRTSYEQYF; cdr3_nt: TGTGCCAGCAGCAAAGTTACTAGCGGGAGGACAAGCTACGAGCAGTACTTC
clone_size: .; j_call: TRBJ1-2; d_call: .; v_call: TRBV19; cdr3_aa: CASRAGAGLGYGYTF; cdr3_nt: TGTGCCAGTAGAGCGGGGGCAGGCTTAGGCTATGGCTACACCTTC
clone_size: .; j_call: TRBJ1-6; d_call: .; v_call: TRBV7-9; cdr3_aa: CASSLRQSNSPLHF; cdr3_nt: TGTGCCAGCAGCTTAAGACAGAGTAATTCACCCCTCCACTTT
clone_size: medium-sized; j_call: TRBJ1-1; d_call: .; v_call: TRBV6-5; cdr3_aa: CASSYGGSGKNTEAFF; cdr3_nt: TGTGCCAGCAGTTACGGGGGGTCAGGGAAGAACACTGAAGCTTTCTTT
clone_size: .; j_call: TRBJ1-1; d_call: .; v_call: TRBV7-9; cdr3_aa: CASSLDLQYTEAFF; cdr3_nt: TGTGCCAGCAGCTTAGATCTACAGTACACTGAAGCTTTCTTT
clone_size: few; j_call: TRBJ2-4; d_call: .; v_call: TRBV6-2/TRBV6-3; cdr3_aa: CASSYQIHVGAKAKNIQYF; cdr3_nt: TGTGCCAGCAGTTACCAGATTCATGTGGGGGCTAAAGCCAAAAACATTCAGTACTTC
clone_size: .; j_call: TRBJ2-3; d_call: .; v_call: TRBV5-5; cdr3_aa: CASSVSSGGIRDTQYF; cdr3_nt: TGTGCCAGCAGCGTCTCAAGTGGGGGGATCAGAGATACGCAGTATTTT
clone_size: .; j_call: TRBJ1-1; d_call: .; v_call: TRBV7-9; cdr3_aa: CASSPWREGYTEAFF; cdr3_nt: TGTGCCAGCAGCCCCTGGCGGGAGGGATACACTGAAGCTTTCTTT
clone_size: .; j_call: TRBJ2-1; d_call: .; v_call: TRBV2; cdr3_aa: CASSETDLSYNEQFF; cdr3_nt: TGTGCCAGCAGTGAAACAGACCTCTCCTACAATGAGCAGTTCTTC
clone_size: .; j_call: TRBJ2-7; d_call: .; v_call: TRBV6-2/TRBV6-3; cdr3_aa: CASSNTGRPYEQYF; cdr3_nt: TGTGCCAGCAGTAATACGGGTCGACCCTACGAGCAGTACTTC
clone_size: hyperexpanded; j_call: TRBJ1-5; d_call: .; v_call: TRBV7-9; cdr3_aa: CASSFSGFNQPQHF; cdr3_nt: TGTGCCAGCAGCTTTTCAGGGTTCAATCAGCCCCAGCATTTT
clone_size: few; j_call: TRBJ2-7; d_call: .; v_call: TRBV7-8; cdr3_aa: CASSLGGPYEQYF; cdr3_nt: TGTGCCAGCAGCTTAGGAGGGCCCTACGAGCAGTACTTC
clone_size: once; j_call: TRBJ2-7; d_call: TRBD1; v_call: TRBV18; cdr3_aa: CASSPTGVSYEQYF; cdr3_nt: TGTGCCAGCTCCCCGACAGGGGTCTCCTACGAGCAGTACTTC
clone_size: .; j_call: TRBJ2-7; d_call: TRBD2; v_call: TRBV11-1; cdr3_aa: CASSSLAASGGYEQYF; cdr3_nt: TGTGCCAGCAGCTCCCTGGCGGCTAGCGGGGGATACGAGCAGTACTTC
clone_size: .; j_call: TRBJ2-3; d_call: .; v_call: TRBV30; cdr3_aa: CAWSPIMTGFGGTDTQYF; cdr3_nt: TGTGCCTGGAGCCCAATCATGACCGGGTTCGGTGGCACAGATACGCAGTATTTT
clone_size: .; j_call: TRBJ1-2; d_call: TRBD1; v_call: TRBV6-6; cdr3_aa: CASSRTGGYGYTF; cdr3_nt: TGTGCCAGCAGTCGGACAGGGGGATATGGCTACACCTTC
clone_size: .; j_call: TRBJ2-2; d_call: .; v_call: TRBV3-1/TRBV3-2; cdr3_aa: CASSQGGLLTGELFF; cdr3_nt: TGTGCCAGCAGCCAAGGGGGGCTCCTCACCGGGGAGCTGTTTTTT
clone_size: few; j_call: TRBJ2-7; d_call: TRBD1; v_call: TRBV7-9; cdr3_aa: CASSSRQGSEYEQYF; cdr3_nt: TGTGCCAGCAGCTCCCGACAGGGTTCCGAGTACGAGCAGTACTTC
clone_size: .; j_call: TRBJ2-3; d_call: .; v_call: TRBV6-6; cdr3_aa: CASSYARGLTDTQYF; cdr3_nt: TGTGCCAGCAGTTATGCCAGGGGTTTGACAGATACGCAGTATTTT
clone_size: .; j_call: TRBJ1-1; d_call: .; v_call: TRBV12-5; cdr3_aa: CASGSPGGTEAFF; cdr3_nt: TGTGCTAGTGGTTCCCCGGGTGGCACTGAAGCTTTCTTT
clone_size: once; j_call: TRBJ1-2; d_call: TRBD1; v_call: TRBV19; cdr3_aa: CASSLSPQGAYGYTF; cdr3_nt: TGTGCCAGTAGTCTGAGCCCACAGGGGGCTTATGGCTACACCTTC
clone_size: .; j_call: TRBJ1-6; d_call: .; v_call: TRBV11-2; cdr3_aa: CASSLDPTVLSSPLHF; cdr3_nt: TGTGCCAGCAGCTTAGACCCGACAGTTTTGAGTTCACCCCTCCACTTT
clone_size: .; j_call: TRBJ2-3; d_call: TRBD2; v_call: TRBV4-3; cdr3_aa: CASSPRTSGTDTQYF; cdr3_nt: TGCGCCAGCAGCCCTAGGACTAGCGGAACAGATACGCAGTATTTT
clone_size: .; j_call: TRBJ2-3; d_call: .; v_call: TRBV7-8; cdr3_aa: CASSSGRGTDTQYF; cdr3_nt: TGTGCCAGCAGCTCAGGCAGGGGCACAGATACGCAGTATTTT
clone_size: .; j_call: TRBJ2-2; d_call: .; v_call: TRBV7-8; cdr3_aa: CASSRFTENTGELFF; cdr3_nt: TGTGCCAGCAGCCGATTTACAGAGAACACCGGGGAGCTGTTTTTT
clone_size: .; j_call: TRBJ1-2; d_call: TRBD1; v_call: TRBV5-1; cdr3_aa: CASSLGDRGPGGYTF; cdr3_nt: TGCGCCAGCAGCTTAGGTGACAGGGGGCCAGGTGGCTACACCTTC
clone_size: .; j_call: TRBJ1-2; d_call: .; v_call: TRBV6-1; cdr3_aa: CASSELAYGYTF; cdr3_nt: TGTGCCAGCAGTGAGTTAGCCTATGGCTACACCTTC
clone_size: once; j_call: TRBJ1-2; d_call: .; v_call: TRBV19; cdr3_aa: CASSITRDNWGYTF; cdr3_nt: TGTGCCAGTAGTATTACACGGGACAATTGGGGCTACACCTTC
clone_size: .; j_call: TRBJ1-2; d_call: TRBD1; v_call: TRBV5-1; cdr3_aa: CASSLQDRGVGYTF; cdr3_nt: TGCGCCAGCAGCTTGCAGGACAGGGGGGTTGGCTACACCTTC
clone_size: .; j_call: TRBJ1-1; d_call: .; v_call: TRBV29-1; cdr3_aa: CSVVEVGIPEAFF; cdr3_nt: TGCAGCGTCGTAGAGGTCGGCATCCCTGAAGCTTTCTTT
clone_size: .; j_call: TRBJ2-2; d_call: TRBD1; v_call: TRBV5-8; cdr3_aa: CASSPGTDVITGELFF; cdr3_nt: TGTGCCAGCAGCCCCGGGACAGACGTGATCACCGGGGAGCTGTTTTTT